A single sample gave rise to the 26 T cell receptor beta chains below, sequenced in a study of blood T cell repertoires in COVID-19. Sequenced by immunoSEQ multiplex PCR; TCRdb stores in-frame clones only, minus some. Here the sample spans fewer than 40,000 clones, 90% being singletons. What was sequenced was peripheral blood. All receptors come from a man aged 55 to 70 with active COVID-19.

V and J are TRBV28 and TRBJ1-6; TRBD1 aligns across 8 bases. Germline assignment: CDR1 MDHEN and CDR2 SYDVKM. The CDR3 has 18 amino acids. Losses at the gene ends were 5 bases for V and 0 bases for J; bases not matched to a gene: 9. CDR3 region: CASSADRDLRSYNSPLHF. The CDR3 DNA reads TGTGCCAGCAGTGCGGACAGGGACTTACGCTCCTATAATTCACCCCTCCACTTT.

Points on this clone: One junction end disagrees with the germline gene, perhaps due to a read error. This chain links TRBV5-1 with TRBJ2-2; TRBD1 matches 8 bases. This CDR3 has 16 residues. The germline V gene encodes CDR1 SGHRS and CDR2 YFSETQ. The CDR3 region is CASSSQGQVNTGKLFF. The DNA for the CDR3 is TGCGCCAGCAGCTCGCAGGGACAGGTTAACACCGGGAAGCTGTTTTTT.

The chain links TRBV5-4 to TRBJ1-2, with D possibly matching TRBD1 (6 bases). The germline V gene encodes CDR1 SGHNT and CDR2 YYREEE (reference sequence). The CDR3 is 14 amino acids. V was cut by 6 bases and J by 4 bases, with 16 bases left in between. This CDR3 is CASTTGGGGYGYTF. For the CDR3, the DNA is TGTGCCAGCACCACAGGCGGGGGCGGCTATGGCTACACCTTC. Full variable domain (remainder filled in from reference TRBV5-4 and TRBJ1-2): ETGVTQSPTHLIKTRGQQVTLRCSSQSGHNTVSWYQQALGQGPQFIFQYYREEENGRGNFPPRFSGLQFPNYSSELNVNALELDDSALYLCASTTGGGGYGYTFGSGTRLTVV.

The chain combines TRBV5-6 with TRBJ2-2; 9 bases are shared with TRBD1. V lost 5 bases to trimming and J lost 9 bases; unmatched junction nucleotides: 14. CDR1 and CDR2 (germline): SGHDT, YYEEEE. This CDR3 spans 16 amino acids. CDR3 DNA: TGTGCCAGCAGACAGGGACAGGGTCTATCTTTCCGGGAGCTGTTTTTT. It yields the protein CASRQGQGLSFRELFF.

This clone was seen once. CDR3 sequence (DNA): TGTGCCAGCAGCGCCCCGGACAGGGACACTGAAGCTTTCTTT. This sequence encodes CASSAPDRDTEAFF. The chain links TRBV7-3 to TRBJ1-1; 8 bases map to TRBD1. Germline loops: CDR1 SGHTA, CDR2 FQGTGA. The length of the CDR3 is 14 residues. V shed 5 bases and J 3 bases; nucleotides not matched to a gene: 5.

The rearrangement links TRBV11-1 to TRBJ2-4; a possible D gene is TRBD2 (6 bases). The CDR3 contains 13 residues. The V end lost 3 bases, the J end lost 8 bases, and 11 bases lay between the germline ends. Germline assignment: CDR1 SGHAT and CDR2 FQDESV (reference sequence). The CDR3, as DNA: TGTGCCAGCAGCTTTTACCAGCGGGACATTCAGTACTTC. It codes for CASSFYQRDIQYF. Full variable domain (rest looked up from reference TRBV11-1 and TRBJ2-4): EAEVAQSPRYKITEKSQAVAFWCDPISGHATLYWYRQILGQGPELLVQFQDESVVDDSQLPKDRFSAERLKGVDSTLKIQPAELGDSAMYLCASSFYQRDIQYFGAGTRLSVL.

As for this clone: A junction boundary mismatches the germline segment, possibly from a read error. The chain joins TRBV6-2 or TRBV6-3 to TRBJ2-3, with TRBD2 matching over 12 bases. Germline assignment: CDR1 MNHEY and CDR2 SVGEGT. The CDR3 has 16 amino acids. As DNA, the CDR3 is TGTACCAGCAGTTACTCTAGGACTAGCGGGGAGGATACGCAGTATTTT. Protein product: CTSSYSRTSGEDTQYF.

The table lists this clone with a few counts. The J gene is TRBJ2-3, the V gene TRBV7-9, with a possible D match to TRBD2 (6 bases). The CDR3 contains 15 residues. The V end lost 1 base, the J end lost 6 bases, and 14 bases lay between the germline ends. The germline V gene has CDR1 SEHNR and CDR2 FQNEAQ (reference sequence). The CDR3 DNA is TGTGCCAGCAGCTTAGTAGGGCCCCGGGGGGATACGCAGTATTTT. Translated, it gives CASSLVGPRGDTQYF.

The chain couples TRBV19 to TRBJ1-2; 7 nucleotides align to TRBD1. V was clipped by 5 bases and J by 0 bases; unmatched bases: 9. The CDR3 runs to 16 residues. Germline V gene sequence: CDR1 LNHDA, CDR2 SQIVND (reference sequence). The CDR3 bases are TGTGCCAGTAGTCAACACACAGGGGTAACTAACTATGGCTACACCTTC. Translation gives CASSQHTGVTNYGYTF.

V and J are TRBV5-1 and TRBJ1-1, with D possibly matching TRBD1 (5 bases). Germline lookup yields CDR1 SGHRS and CDR2 YFSETQ. The V end lost 4 bases, the J end lost 0 bases, and 7 bases lay between the germline ends. This CDR3 region has 13 residues. The CDR3 DNA is TGCGCCAGCAGCCGGGGGGTGAACACTGAAGCTTTCTTT. Protein: CASSRGVNTEAFF.

The chain links TRBV15 to TRBJ2-5; tentative D call: TRBD2 (6 bases). The CDR3 is 14 amino acids. V shed 0 bases and J shed 4 bases, with 9 bases lying between them. From germline, CDR1 is LNHNV and CDR2 YYDKDF (reference sequence). The CDR3 is CATSRDRGTETQYF. The CDR3 DNA reads TGTGCCACCAGCAGAGATCGGGGGACAGAGACCCAGTACTTC.

This clone was seen once. V usage is TRBV18 and J usage is TRBJ1-4; D uncertain. Trimming removed 4 bases from V and 0 bases from J, with 18 bases in between. The CDR3 runs to 18 residues. Germline V gives CDR1 KGHSH, CDR2 LQKENI. The CDR3 DNA reads TGTGCCAGCTCACGAAATCCGGCGACGGCGGCAACTAATGAAAAACTGTTTTTT. Translated, it gives CASSRNPATAATNEKLFF.

The CDR3, as DNA: TGTGCCAGCAGCCGGTGGGGGGGTGCAAAACTGTTTTTT. It is translated as CASSRWGGAKLFF. The rearrangement joins TRBV5-4 to TRBJ1-4; TRBD1 might be the D (5 bases). The CDR3 runs to 13 residues. Germline CDR1 reads SGHNT; CDR2 reads YYREEE (reference sequence). The V end was cut by 4 bases, the J end by 10 bases, with 14 bases between.

The chain joins TRBV7-8 to TRBJ1-5, with 9 bases identical to TRBD1. The germline CDR1 and CDR2 sequences are SGHVS and FQNEAQ. This CDR3 has 17 residues. V shed 5 bases, J shed 0 bases, and the junction held 8 bases outside the gene matches. The CDR3 DNA is TGTGCCAGCAGCCCAGGACAGGGGCAATATAGCAATCAGCCCCAGCATTTT. Amino acids: CASSPGQGQYSNQPQHF.

The chain has TRBV15 and TRBJ2-2, with 10 bases that match TRBD2. CDR3 size: 16 residues. The ends lost 6 bases at V and 4 bases at J; junction bases unmatched: 8. Per germline, CDR1 LNHNV and CDR2 YYDKDF (reference sequence). As DNA, the CDR3 is TGTGCCACCAGGGAATTTAGCGGGGGGCCCACCGGGGAGCTGTTTTTT. Translated: CATREFSGGPTGELFF. Filled out from reference TRBV15 and TRBJ2-2, the complete variable domain reads DAMVIQNPRYQVTQFGKPVTLSCSQTLNHNVMYWYQQKSSQAPKLLFHYYDKDFNNEADTPDNFQSRRPNTSFCFLDIRSPGLGDTAMYLCATREFSGGPTGELFFGEGSRLTVL.

The CDR3 sequence: CASSHPPDMNTEAFF. The CDR3 DNA is TGTGCCAGCAGCCATCCGCCAGATATGAACACTGAAGCTTTCTTT. The chain joins TRBV14 to TRBJ1-1, with D unclear. The germline V gene has CDR1 SGHDN and CDR2 FVKESK. There are 15 residues in the CDR3. V lost 3 bases and J lost 0, with 11 bases in between.

CDR3 coding DNA: TGTGCCAGCAGCTTGGGGCTGAGAGAAGAGACCCAGTACTTC. Its protein is CASSLGLREETQYF. The gene calls are TRBV7-9 and TRBJ2-5, with a tentative D call TRBD1 (5 bases). V lost 3 bases and J 3 bases, leaving 11 bases between the germline ends. The CDR3 has 14 amino acids. The V gene's germline CDR1 is SEHNR and CDR2 FQNEAQ (reference sequence). Filled out from reference TRBV7-9 and TRBJ2-5, the complete variable domain reads DTGVSQNPRHKITKRGQNVTFRCDPISEHNRLYWYRQTLGQGPEFLTYFQNEAQLEKSRLLSDRFSAERPKGSFSTLEIQRTEQGDSAMYLCASSLGLREETQYFGPGTRLLVL.

The V gene is TRBV6-5, the J gene TRBJ1-2; 7 bases match TRBD1. Germline V gene sequence: CDR1 MNHEY, CDR2 SVGAGI. The trim removed 6 bases at V and 3 bases at J, leaving 4 bases unmatched. The CDR3 has 13 residues. CDR3 region: CASRRDRDYGYTF. In DNA form, the CDR3 reads TGTGCCAGCAGGAGAGACAGGGACTATGGCTACACCTTC.

This clone was counted a single time. This sequence joins TRBV6-5 and TRBJ2-3; D is unresolved. This CDR3 has 12 residues. Trimming took 6 bases from V and 6 from J, leaving 10 bases between them. In germline, CDR1 is MNHEY, CDR2 SVGAGI. The CDR3 nucleotides are TGTGCCAGCAGCCCCAATCGGGATACGCAGTATTTT. This codes for CASSPNRDTQYF.

The J gene is TRBJ1-6, the V gene TRBV29-1; D possibly corresponds to TRBD1 (6 bases). The CDR3 is 11 residues long. Trimming removed 3 bases from V and 16 bases from J, with 13 bases in between. The germline V gene has CDR1 SQVTM and CDR2 ANQGSEA. In DNA, the CDR3 is TGCAGCGTTGAGGCCAGGGGCCAACTCCACTTT. This encodes CSVEARGQLHF. The whole variable domain, remainder taken from reference TRBV29-1 and TRBJ1-6, is SAVISQKPSRDICQRGTSLTIQCQVDSQVTMMFWYRQQPGQSLTLIATANQGSEATYESGFVIDKFPISRPNLTFSTLTVSNMSPEDSSIYLCSVEARGQLHFGNGTRLTVT.

In DNA, the CDR3 is TGTGCCAGCAGCCAAGACGACAGGGTAGAGACCCAGTACTTC. Translation gives CASSQDDRVETQYF. V and J are TRBV4-2 and TRBJ2-5; 7 bases are a match to TRBD1. Per the germline V gene, CDR1 is LGHNA and CDR2 is YNFKEQ. The CDR3 is 14 amino acids. V gave up 0 bases and J gave up 4 bases; unmatched junction bases: 2.

The chain carries TRBV11-1 and TRBJ2-5; 7 nucleotides align to TRBD1. This CDR3 has 14 amino acids. The V and J ends lost 3 bases and 4 bases, in that order; junction bases with no gene match: 5. Germline values: CDR1 SGHAT, CDR2 FQDESV (reference sequence). The CDR3 DNA reads as TGTGCCAGCAGCTTGAGACAGGGCGGAGAGACCCAGTACTTC. Protein sequence: CASSLRQGGETQYF.

The chain joins TRBV7-9 to TRBJ1-4; the D gene is possibly TRBD1 (5 bases). V lost 5 bases and J 8 bases, leaving 15 bases between the germline ends. The CDR3 has 14 amino acids. Germline V gene sequence: CDR1 SEHNR, CDR2 FQNEAQ (reference sequence). The CDR3 sequence: CASSPQGGQEKLFF. The CDR3 DNA is TGTGCCAGCAGCCCCCAGGGAGGGCAAGAAAAACTGTTTTTT.

This chain uses TRBV3-1 (or the pseudogene TRBV3-2) with TRBJ2-1; weak D call: TRBD2 (6 bases). Germline-derived CDR1 and CDR2 are LGHDT and YNNKEL (reference sequence). The length of the CDR3 is 13 residues. Trimming shortened V by 4 bases and J by 4 bases, and 8 bases separated the two germline ends. CDR3 loop: CASSLREYNEQFF. CDR3 coding DNA: TGTGCCAGCAGCCTGCGGGAATACAATGAGCAGTTCTTC.

The chain uses TRBV3-1 (or the pseudogene TRBV3-2) and TRBJ1-2; no reliable D call. This CDR3 is 14 amino acids long. V lost 1 base and J lost 2, with 8 bases in between. In germline, CDR1 is LGHDT, CDR2 YNNKEL (reference sequence). CDR3 nucleotide sequence: TGTGCCAGCAGCCAAGTGTCCGGGAACTATGGCTACACCTTC. Translated, it gives CASSQVSGNYGYTF.

V usage is TRBV11-2 and J usage is TRBJ1-2, with 8 bases that match TRBD1. The CDR3 sequence is 17 residues long. Germline V gene sequence: CDR1 SGHAT, CDR2 FQNNGV. V was pared by 5 bases and J by 4 bases, with 15 bases of the junction left unmatched. The CDR3 region has the DNA TGTGCCAGCAGCCCGATTGTTCACCGGGACAGGCTCTATGGCTACACCTTC. Encoded protein: CASSPIVHRDRLYGYTF.